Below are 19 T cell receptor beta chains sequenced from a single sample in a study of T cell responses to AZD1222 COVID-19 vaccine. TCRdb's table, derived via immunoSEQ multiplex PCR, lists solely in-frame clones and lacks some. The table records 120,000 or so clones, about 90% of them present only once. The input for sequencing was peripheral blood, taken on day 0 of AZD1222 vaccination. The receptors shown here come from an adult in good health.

The CDR3 sequence: CASSASGANTGELFF. As DNA, the CDR3 is TGTGCCAGCAGCGCTAGCGGGGCGAACACCGGGGAGCTGTTTTTT. This rearrangement joins TRBV7-3 to TRBJ2-2, with TRBD2 matching over 9 bases. CDR3 length: 15 residues. After removal of 5 bases from V and 0 bases from J, the junction contained 1 base not matched to a gene. Germline-derived CDR1 and CDR2 are SGHTA and FQGTGA.

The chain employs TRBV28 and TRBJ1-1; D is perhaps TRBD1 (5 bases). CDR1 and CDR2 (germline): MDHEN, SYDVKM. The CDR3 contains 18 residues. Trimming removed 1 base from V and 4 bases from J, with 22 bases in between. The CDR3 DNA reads TGTGCCAGCAGTTTATCTGTGGTGGGGACGGGATTGGTCACTGAAGCTTTCTTT. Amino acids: CASSLSVVGTGLVTEAFF.

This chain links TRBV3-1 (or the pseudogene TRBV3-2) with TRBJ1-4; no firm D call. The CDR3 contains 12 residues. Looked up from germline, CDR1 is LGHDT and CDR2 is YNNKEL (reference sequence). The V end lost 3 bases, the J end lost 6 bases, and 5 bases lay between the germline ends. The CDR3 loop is CASSHTDEKLFF. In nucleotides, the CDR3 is TGTGCCAGCAGCCACACGGATGAAAAACTGTTTTTT.

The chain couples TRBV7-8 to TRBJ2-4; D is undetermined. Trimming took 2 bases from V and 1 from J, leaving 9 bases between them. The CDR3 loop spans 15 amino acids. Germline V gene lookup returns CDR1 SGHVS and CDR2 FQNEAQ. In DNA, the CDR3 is TGTGCCAGCAGCTTATCGGGCTTTGCCAAAAACATTCAGTACTTC. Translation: CASSLSGFAKNIQYF.

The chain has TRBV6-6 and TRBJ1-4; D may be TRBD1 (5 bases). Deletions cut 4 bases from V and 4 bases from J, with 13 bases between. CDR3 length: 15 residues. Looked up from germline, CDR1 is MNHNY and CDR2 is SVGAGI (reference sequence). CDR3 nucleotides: TGTGCCAGCAGTTTCTACAGGCCGGATAATGAAAAACTGTTTTTT. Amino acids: CASSFYRPDNEKLFF.

Here the CDR3 DNA reads TGTGCCAGCAGCTTCAACAGGGACACCGGAAACACCATATATTTT. This gives the protein CASSFNRDTGNTIYF. The chain carries TRBV11-2 and TRBJ1-3, with D possibly being TRBD1 (6 bases). This CDR3 has 15 residues. Germline loops: CDR1 SGHAT, CDR2 FQNNGV. V was shortened by 3 bases and J by 4 bases, with 13 bases between the two germline ends.

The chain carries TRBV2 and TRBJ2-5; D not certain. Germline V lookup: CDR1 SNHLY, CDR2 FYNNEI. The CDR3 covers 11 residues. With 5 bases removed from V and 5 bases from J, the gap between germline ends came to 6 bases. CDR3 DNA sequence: TGTGCCAGCAGTTGGGATGAGACCCAGTACTTC. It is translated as CASSWDETQYF.

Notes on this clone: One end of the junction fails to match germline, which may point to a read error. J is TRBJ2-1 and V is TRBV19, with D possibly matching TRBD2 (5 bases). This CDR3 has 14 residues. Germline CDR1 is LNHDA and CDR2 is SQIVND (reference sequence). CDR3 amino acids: CASMAASSHNEQFF. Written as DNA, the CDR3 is TGTGCCAGTATGGCGGCTAGCTCCCACAATGAGCAGTTCTTC.

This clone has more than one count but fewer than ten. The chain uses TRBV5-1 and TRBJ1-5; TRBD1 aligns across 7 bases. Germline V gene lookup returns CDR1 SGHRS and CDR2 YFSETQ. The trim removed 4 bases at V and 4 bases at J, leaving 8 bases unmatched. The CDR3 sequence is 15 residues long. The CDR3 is CASSLDGTENQPQHF. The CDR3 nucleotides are TGCGCCAGCAGCCTGGACGGGACAGAGAATCAGCCCCAGCATTTT.

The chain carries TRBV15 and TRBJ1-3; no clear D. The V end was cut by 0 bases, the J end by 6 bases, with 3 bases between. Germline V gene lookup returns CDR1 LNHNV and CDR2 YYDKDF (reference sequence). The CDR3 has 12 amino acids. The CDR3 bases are TGTGCCACCAGCAGAGAGCAAAACACCATATATTTT. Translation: CATSREQNTIYF.

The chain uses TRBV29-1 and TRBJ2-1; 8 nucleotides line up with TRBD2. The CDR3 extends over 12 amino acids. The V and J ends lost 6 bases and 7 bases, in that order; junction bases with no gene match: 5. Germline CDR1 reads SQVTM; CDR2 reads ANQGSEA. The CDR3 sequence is CSVGGGPNEQFF. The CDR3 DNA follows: TGCAGCGTCGGGGGGGGTCCTAATGAGCAGTTCTTC.

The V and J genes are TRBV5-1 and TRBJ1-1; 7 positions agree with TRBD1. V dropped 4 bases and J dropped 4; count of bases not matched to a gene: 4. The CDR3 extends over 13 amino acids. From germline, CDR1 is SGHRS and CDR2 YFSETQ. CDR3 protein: CASSKGATTEAFF. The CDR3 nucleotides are TGCGCCAGCAGCAAGGGGGCTACCACTGAAGCTTTCTTT.

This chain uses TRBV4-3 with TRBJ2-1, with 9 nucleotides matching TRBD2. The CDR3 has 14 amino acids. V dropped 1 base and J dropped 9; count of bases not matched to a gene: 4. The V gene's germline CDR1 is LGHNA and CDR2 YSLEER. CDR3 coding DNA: TGCGCCAGCAGCCAAGGCCTGCGGGGGGGTGAGCAGTTCTTC. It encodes CASSQGLRGGEQFF.

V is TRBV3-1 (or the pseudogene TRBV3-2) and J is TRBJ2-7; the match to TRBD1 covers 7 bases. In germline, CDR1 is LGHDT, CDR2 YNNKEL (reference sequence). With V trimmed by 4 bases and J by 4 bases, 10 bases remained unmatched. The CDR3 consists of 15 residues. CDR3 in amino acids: CASSRKQGTTYEQYF. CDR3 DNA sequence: TGTGCCAGCAGCCGGAAACAGGGGACAACATACGAGCAGTACTTC.

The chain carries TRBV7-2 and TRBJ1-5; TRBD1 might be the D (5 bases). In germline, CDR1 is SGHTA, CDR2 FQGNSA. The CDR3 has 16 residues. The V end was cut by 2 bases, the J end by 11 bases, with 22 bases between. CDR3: CASSLPPGPGGGAQHF. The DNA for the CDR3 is TGTGCCAGCAGCTTACCGCCGGGCCCCGGTGGGGGAGCCCAGCATTTT.

The chain's CDR3 is CSVSVTGVFNSPLHF. In DNA, the CDR3 is TGCAGCGTTTCCGTCACAGGGGTTTTTAATTCACCCCTCCACTTT. This chain links TRBV29-1 with TRBJ1-6; 7 bases align to TRBD1. There are 15 residues in the CDR3. Trimming removed 5 bases from V and 6 bases from J; junction bases left unmatched: 10. Per the germline V gene, CDR1 is SQVTM and CDR2 is ANQGSEA.

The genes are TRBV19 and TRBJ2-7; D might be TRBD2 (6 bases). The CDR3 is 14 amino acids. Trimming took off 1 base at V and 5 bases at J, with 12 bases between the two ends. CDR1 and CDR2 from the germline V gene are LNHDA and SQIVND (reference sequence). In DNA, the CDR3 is TGTGCCAGTAGTATAGGGTTCGGCGGGAACGAGCAGTACTTC. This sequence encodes CASSIGFGGNEQYF.

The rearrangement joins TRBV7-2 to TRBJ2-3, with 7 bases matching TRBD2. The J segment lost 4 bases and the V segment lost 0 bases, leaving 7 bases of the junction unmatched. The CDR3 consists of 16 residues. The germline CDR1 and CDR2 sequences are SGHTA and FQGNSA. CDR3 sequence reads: CASSLAGGANADTQYF. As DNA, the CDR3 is TGTGCCAGCAGCTTAGCGGGAGGGGCTAATGCAGATACGCAGTATTTT. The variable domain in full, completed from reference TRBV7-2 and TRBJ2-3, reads GAGVSQSPSNKVTEKGKDVELRCDPISGHTALYWYRQSLGQGLEFLIYFQGNSAPDKSGLPSDRFSAERTGGSVSTLTIQRTQQEDSAVYLCASSLAGGANADTQYFGPGTRLTVL.

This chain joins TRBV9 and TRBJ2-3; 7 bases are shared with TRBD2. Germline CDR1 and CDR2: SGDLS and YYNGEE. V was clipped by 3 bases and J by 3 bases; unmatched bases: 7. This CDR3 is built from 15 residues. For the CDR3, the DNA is TGTGCCAGCAGCGGCACCCTCGGGGGGACAGATACGCAGTATTTT. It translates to CASSGTLGGTDTQYF. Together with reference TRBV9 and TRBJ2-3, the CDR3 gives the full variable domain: DSGVTQTPKHLITATGQRVTLRCSPRSGDLSVYWYQQSLDQGLQFLIQYYNGEERAKGNILERFSAQQFPDLHSELNLSSLELGDSALYFCASSGTLGGTDTQYFGPGTRLTVL.